Listed here are 30 T cell receptor beta chains from one sample, sequenced in a study of early T cells in non-severe SARS-CoV-2 infection. Via MiXCR, TCRdb re-called the 5' RACE reads, giving one row per CDR3 protein. Of about 64,000 distinct CDR3 sequences in the sample, 20% to 25% were seen once. Source: whole blood, taken at baseline. The receptors were gathered from an adult who was a healthcare worker with PCR-confirmed SARS-CoV-2 infection or an uninfected control (not recorded which).

The J gene is TRBJ2-2, the V gene TRBV12-5, with D perhaps given as TRBD1 or TRBD2 (5 bases each). Germline CDR1 LGHNT, CDR2 FRNRAP. This CDR3 spans 16 amino acids. The germline V and J ends were trimmed by 3 bases and 5 bases, with 16 bases remaining between them. The CDR3 coding sequence is TGTGCTAGTGGTTTAATCAGACAGTCGGGGACCGGGGAGCTGTTTTTT. Translated, it gives CASGLIRQSGTGELFF. Looking up the rest from reference TRBV12-5 and TRBJ2-2 gives the full variable domain: DARVTQTPRHKVTEMGQEVTMRCQPILGHNTVFWYRQTMMQGLELLAYFRNRAPLDDSGMPKDRFSAEMPDATLATLKIQPSEPRDSAVYFCASGLIRQSGTGELFFGEGSRLTVL.

On this clonotype: At one boundary the junction diverges from the germline segment, which might be a read error. The DNA of the CDR3 is TGTGCCAGCAGCTACTACCCGGGACAGGGGTACGAGCAGTACTTC. Translating gives CASSYYPGQGYEQYF. The chain employs TRBV6-6 and TRBJ2-7; TRBD1 matches at 10 bases. Germline CDR1 MNHNY, CDR2 SVGAGI (reference sequence). CDR3 length: 15 amino acids.

In this sample, this clonotype turned up a few times. The rearrangement links TRBV5-1 to TRBJ1-1, with TRBD1 matching 7 bases. This CDR3 comprises 13 residues. V gave up 4 bases and J gave up 7 bases; unmatched junction bases: 7. From germline, CDR1 is SGHRS and CDR2 YFSETQ. CDR3: CASSMTGRGEAFF. CDR3 nucleotide sequence: TGCGCCAGCAGCATGACAGGGAGAGGTGAAGCTTTCTTT.

This clonotype was counted ten times or more. This chain joins TRBV9 and TRBJ1-1, with D perhaps matching TRBD1 (5 bases). The V gene lost 0 bases and the J gene lost 8 bases, with 11 bases spanning the gap. The CDR3 is made up of 13 amino acids. Germline values: CDR1 SGDLS, CDR2 YYNGEE. Here the CDR3 DNA reads TGTGCCAGCAGCGTAGAGGGGCCCGGGGAAGCTTTCTTT. It encodes CASSVEGPGEAFF.

This clonotype was recorded a few times. This chain links TRBV19 with TRBJ2-7, with a weak D call TRBD1 (5 bases). Germline-derived CDR1 and CDR2 are LNHDA and SQIVND (reference sequence). Trimming removed 0 bases from V and 5 bases from J, with 8 bases in between. This CDR3 region has 13 residues. The CDR3 sequence: CASSIEGVDEQYF. The CDR3, as DNA: TGTGCCAGTAGTATAGAAGGGGTTGACGAGCAGTACTTC.

The chain couples TRBV7-2 to TRBJ1-6, with D possibly TRBD1 on 5 matching bases. V gave up 2 bases and J gave up 11 bases, with 13 bases separating them. Per the germline V gene, CDR1 is SGHTA and CDR2 is FQGNSA. CDR3 size: 14 residues. CDR3 in amino acids: CASSLKKGRAPLHF. CDR3 nucleotide sequence: TGTGCCAGCAGCTTAAAGAAGGGGCGCGCACCCCTCCACTTT.

V is TRBV5-4 and J is TRBJ1-1; D gene unclear. The CDR3 is 14 amino acids. Looked up from germline, CDR1 is SGHNT and CDR2 is YYREEE (reference sequence). Trimming took off 4 bases at V and 1 base at J, with 11 bases between the two ends. Here the CDR3 DNA reads TGTGCCAGCAGCCCGACACCAGGGAACACTGAAGCTTTCTTT. Translated: CASSPTPGNTEAFF.

The V gene is TRBV29-1, the J gene TRBJ2-7; TRBD2 matches at 8 bases. Trimming took 4 bases from V and 7 from J; bases not matched to a gene: 9. Germline lookup yields CDR1 SQVTM and CDR2 ANQGSEA. The CDR3 spans 13 residues. Written as DNA, the CDR3 is TGCAGCGTTGTGGCGGGGGGCCCCTGGGAGCAGTACTTC. Residues: CSVVAGGPWEQYF.

The chain has TRBV6-2 or TRBV6-3 and TRBJ2-3; the D gene is possibly TRBD1 (5 bases). Germline V gives CDR1 MNHEY, CDR2 SVGEGT. Trimming pared 7 bases from V and 4 bases from J, leaving 15 bases between. This CDR3 spans 14 amino acids. The CDR3 spells CASNQGRAADTQYF. CDR3 nucleotides: TGTGCCAGCAACCAGGGCAGGGCAGCAGATACGCAGTATTTT.

V gene TRBV5-6 combines with J gene TRBJ2-5; no clear D gene. This CDR3 has 15 residues. Germline lookup yields CDR1 SGHDT and CDR2 YYEEEE. Trimming left V 0 bases short and J 2 bases short, with 11 bases between. The CDR3 coding sequence is TGTGCCAGCAGCTTGGCGACGGCAGATCAAGAGACCCAGTACTTC. This sequence encodes CASSLATADQETQYF.

The chain couples TRBV29-1 to TRBJ1-1; 11 bases align to TRBD1. V shed 8 bases and J 6 bases; nucleotides not matched to a gene: 11. The germline V gene has CDR1 SQVTM and CDR2 ANQGSEA. This CDR3 is 14 amino acids long. The CDR3 loop reads CSTSGTGGPPEAFF. In DNA form, the CDR3 reads TGCAGCACCTCCGGGACAGGGGGGCCCCCTGAAGCTTTCTTT.

V and J are TRBV20-1 and TRBJ1-1; possibly TRBD1 for D (5 bases). The ends were cut back, 5 bases at V and 5 bases at J, with 9 bases in the middle. The length of the CDR3 is 11 residues. Germline V gene lookup returns CDR1 DFQATT and CDR2 SNEGSKA (reference sequence). The DNA for the CDR3 is TGCAGTGCTCGGGGGGAGACTGAAGCTTTCTTT. As protein: CSARGETEAFF.

V is TRBV7-6 and J is TRBJ2-7; D is unresolved. Germline CDR1 and CDR2: SGHVS and FNYEAQ. The ends were cut back, 1 base at V and 3 bases at J, with 13 bases in the middle. CDR3 length: 15 residues. The CDR3 region is CASSLGGGYLYEQYF. CDR3 bases: TGTGCCAGCAGCTTAGGAGGCGGCTACCTCTACGAGCAGTACTTC.

The chain carries TRBV6-5 and TRBJ2-5; TRBD1 might be the D (6 bases). CDR1 and CDR2 from the germline V gene are MNHEY and SVGAGI. The CDR3 sequence is 14 residues long. The V gene lost 5 bases and the J gene lost 5 bases, with 15 bases spanning the gap. In DNA, the CDR3 is TGTGCCAGCAGTCGTGGGGACACGCGGGAGACCCAGTACTTC. This sequence encodes CASSRGDTRETQYF.

This chain joins TRBV3-1 and TRBJ2-2, with TRBD2 identical over 9 bases. Germline loops: CDR1 LGHDT, CDR2 YNNKEL (reference sequence). The CDR3 loop spans 15 amino acids. The junction had 6 bases not matched to a gene; V was cut back by 4 bases and J by 6 bases. CDR3 protein: CASSPAGGLSGELFF. The CDR3 nucleotides are TGTGCCAGCAGCCCAGCGGGGGGCCTCTCCGGGGAGCTGTTTTTT.

The J gene is TRBJ2-2, the V gene TRBV2; no clear D. Trimming cost V 6 bases and J 0 bases, with 8 bases left between them. Germline V gene data show CDR1 as SNHLY and CDR2 as FYNNEI. This CDR3 is 14 amino acids long. CDR3 protein: CASRKAANTGELFF. CDR3 coding DNA: TGTGCCAGCAGGAAGGCTGCGAACACCGGGGAGCTGTTTTTT.

The gene calls are TRBV4-2 and TRBJ2-3, with TRBD2 matching over 7 bases. Germline trimming cut 4 bases from V and 3 bases from J; bases unmatched to any gene: 10. This CDR3 region has 16 residues. Germline CDR1 reads LGHNA; CDR2 reads YNFKEQ. The CDR3 DNA reads TGTGCCAGCAGCCCGGAGCGGGGATCCATTACAGATACGCAGTATTTT. Encoded protein: CASSPERGSITDTQYF.

V usage is TRBV7-8 and J usage is TRBJ2-2; D possibly corresponds to TRBD1 (6 bases). Per the germline V gene, CDR1 is SGHVS and CDR2 is FQNEAQ. Trimming removed 5 bases at V and 5 bases at J, with 12 bases between. The CDR3 sequence is 14 residues long. The CDR3 region is CASSHGQRTGELFF. In DNA form, the CDR3 reads TGTGCCAGCAGCCACGGACAGAGGACCGGGGAGCTGTTTTTT.

The chain carries TRBV7-6 and TRBJ1-4; TRBD1 agrees at 11 bases. V lost 4 bases to trimming and J lost 8 bases; unmatched junction nucleotides: 6. From germline, CDR1 is SGHVS and CDR2 FNYEAQ. The CDR3 has 15 amino acids. CDR3 amino acids: CASSSGQGAQEKLFF. The CDR3 region has the DNA TGTGCCAGCAGCTCAGGACAGGGGGCCCAAGAAAAACTGTTTTTT.

The CDR3 spells CASSPRSVLSWELFF. The CDR3 DNA is TGTGCCAGCTCACCACGTTCCGTCCTTTCCTGGGAGCTGTTTTTT. The chain employs TRBV18 and TRBJ2-2; unclear D gene. Per the germline V gene, CDR1 is KGHSH and CDR2 is LQKENI. V lost 1 base, J lost 9 bases, and 15 bases lay in between. The CDR3 sequence is 15 residues long.

This clonotype was observed a few times. The chain is built from TRBV6-1 and TRBJ2-3; D is possibly TRBD1 (6 bases). V was clipped by 7 bases and J by 3 bases, with 14 bases between them. Germline V gives CDR1 MNHNS, CDR2 SASEGT. The CDR3 covers 14 residues. The CDR3 DNA is TGTGCCAGCAAATTCAACAGGGAAACAGATACGCAGTATTTT. It translates to CASKFNRETDTQYF.

CDR3 in amino acids: CASSESTWASTDTQYF. The CDR3 DNA reads TGCGCCAGCAGTGAGTCCACGTGGGCTAGCACAGATACGCAGTATTTT. J is TRBJ2-3 and V is TRBV10-2; D uncertain. Per germline, CDR1 WSHSY and CDR2 SAAADI. The CDR3 is 16 residues long. V lost 0 bases and J 0 bases, leaving 10 bases between the germline ends.

This clonotype was seen a handful of times. The genes are TRBV7-2 and TRBJ2-1, with no clear D. V shed 1 base and J shed 3 bases, with 7 bases lying between them. The germline V gene has CDR1 SGHTA and CDR2 FQGNSA. The CDR3 totals 14 residues. CDR3 coding DNA: TGTGCCAGCAGCTTAGGGCAGATCTACAATGAGCAGTTCTTC. It encodes CASSLGQIYNEQFF.

J is TRBJ2-5 and V is TRBV7-9, with 9 bases lining up with TRBD1. The CDR3 runs 14 residues. The germline gives CDR1 SEHNR, CDR2 FQNEAQ (reference sequence). The ends lost 2 bases at V and 5 bases at J; junction bases unmatched: 3. CDR3 region: CASSLRQGGETQYF. In DNA, the CDR3 is TGTGCCAGCAGCTTACGACAGGGGGGGGAGACCCAGTACTTC.

The chain employs TRBV5-4 and TRBJ2-3, with D unresolved. Between the trimmed V and J ends, which lost 2 bases and 2 bases, there was a span of 9 bases. CDR3 length: 14 residues. Germline CDR1 reads SGHNT; CDR2 reads YYREEE (reference sequence). The CDR3 bases are TGTGCCAGCAGCTTTGGAGCCCCCACAGATACGCAGTATTTT. Amino acid sequence: CASSFGAPTDTQYF.

This clonotype was detected a few times. This chain connects TRBV11-2 to TRBJ2-5, with unresolved D. This CDR3 comprises 14 residues. V was trimmed by 0 bases and J by 5 bases, leaving 10 bases between them. Germline CDR1 is SGHAT and CDR2 is FQNNGV. The CDR3 sequence is CASSLDPAKETQYF. In nucleotides, the CDR3 is TGTGCCAGCAGCTTAGATCCTGCTAAGGAGACCCAGTACTTC.

This chain connects TRBV3-1 to TRBJ1-2; 9 positions agree with TRBD1. This CDR3 has 13 residues. V lost 4 bases to trimming and J lost 8 bases; unmatched junction nucleotides: 5. CDR1 is LGHDT, CDR2 YNNKEL, per germline (reference sequence). The CDR3 is CASSLGTGPGYTF. The DNA for the CDR3 is TGTGCCAGCAGCCTAGGGACAGGGCCAGGCTACACCTTC.

This clonotype occurred a few times. The V gene is TRBV18, the J gene TRBJ1-6; D remains ambiguous. V was cut by 2 bases and J by 8 bases, with 7 bases left in between. The CDR3 loop spans 13 amino acids. Germline CDR1 KGHSH, CDR2 LQKENI. The CDR3 bases are TGTGCCAGCTCACCAACGAGAGATTCACCCCTCCACTTT. Translation: CASSPTRDSPLHF.

CDR3: CSARPGQFSGELFF. CDR3 nucleotide sequence: TGCAGTGCTAGACCAGGACAGTTTTCCGGGGAGCTGTTTTTT. The chain combines TRBV20-1 with TRBJ2-2; tentatively, D is TRBD1 (6 bases). Looked up from germline, CDR1 is DFQATT and CDR2 is SNEGSKA (reference sequence). CDR3 length equals 14 residues. V gave up 2 bases and J gave up 6 bases, with 13 bases separating them.

The gene calls are TRBV18 and TRBJ1-2; the D gene is possibly TRBD1 (5 bases). V was pared by 6 bases and J by 11 bases, with 16 bases between. The CDR3 runs 12 residues. CDR1 is KGHSH and CDR2 is LQKENI in the germline V gene. The CDR3 DNA is TGTGCCAGCTCCGTCCGTGGGGGAAGGTACACCTTC. This translates into CASSVRGGRYTF.